Following are 27 T cell receptor beta chains from one sample sequenced in a study of T cell changes during pregnancy in multiple sclerosis (dated by TCRdb to between 2017 and 2020). The protocol used for the library was the immunoSEQ multiplex PCR assay. Imported from immuneACCESS, the table was reduced by TCRdb to in-frame sequences with V and J called. These copies leave out some clones; in studies compared against another copy, an unresolved V gene accounts for under half, and the cause of the remainder is not known. The sample has roughly 30,000 clones on record, around nine tenths of them singletons. 5% to 6% of the sample is in the top ten clones. This specimen was CD8+ T cells from peripheral blood mononuclear cells, taken in the first trimester of pregnancy. The receptors derive from a female donor with multiple sclerosis, enrolled in a pregnancy study.

The chain uses TRBV27 and TRBJ2-3, with D possibly being TRBD2 (5 bases). The germline V gene has CDR1 MNHEY and CDR2 SMNVEV (reference sequence). This CDR3 comprises 17 residues. Trimming took 1 base from V and 1 from J, leaving 15 bases between them. In DNA, the CDR3 is TGTGCCAGCAGTTTATTCCCGTTCCTAGCAGGCACAGATACGCAGTATTTT. Its translation is CASSLFPFLAGTDTQYF.

The chain is built from TRBV30 and TRBJ2-7; 7 nucleotides align to TRBD2. The CDR3 loop spans 14 amino acids. Trimming cost V 2 bases and J 3 bases; bases outside gene matches: 7. Germline V gene sequence: CDR1 GTSNPN, CDR2 SVGIG (reference sequence). CDR3 protein: CAWSLVRESYEQYF. In DNA, the CDR3 is TGTGCCTGGAGTTTGGTGCGGGAGAGCTACGAGCAGTACTTC.

The chain links TRBV9 to TRBJ1-3; D may be TRBD1 (5 bases). This CDR3 contains 15 residues. CDR1 is SGDLS, CDR2 YYNGEE, per germline. The V gene lost 0 bases and the J gene lost 7 bases, with 14 bases spanning the gap. CDR3 DNA sequence: TGTGCCAGCAGCGTAGCTGGGTCCCGGGGGAACACCATATATTTT. Translating it yields CASSVAGSRGNTIYF.

V is TRBV11-2 and J is TRBJ2-7, with 9 bases aligning to TRBD1. Germline CDR1 SGHAT, CDR2 FQNNGV. The V gene end was trimmed by 5 bases and the J gene end by 2 bases; junction bases not matched to a gene: 16. This CDR3 is 18 amino acids long. The CDR3: CASSPGQGLRETPYEQYF. CDR3 DNA: TGTGCCAGCAGCCCAGGACAGGGGTTGAGGGAGACCCCCTACGAGCAGTACTTC.

This chain uses TRBV19 with TRBJ2-1, with 7 bases aligning to TRBD2. The CDR3 is 15 residues long. Germline CDR1 is LNHDA and CDR2 is SQIVND (reference sequence). V gave up 3 bases and J gave up 0 bases; unmatched junction bases: 2. CDR3 DNA sequence: TGTGCCAGTAGTATGGCTAGCGGCTCCTACAATGAGCAGTTCTTC. Translated: CASSMASGSYNEQFF.

This clone came up a few times. The chain recombines TRBV2 with TRBJ2-5; 9 nucleotides agree with TRBD2. The germline V gene encodes CDR1 SNHLY and CDR2 FYNNEI. This CDR3 has 16 residues. Trimming at V came to 3 bases and at J to 4 bases, leaving 9 bases not matched to a gene. This chain's CDR3 is CASSEQAAGGVETQYF. The CDR3 nucleotides are TGTGCCAGCAGTGAGCAGGCAGCGGGAGGTGTAGAGACCCAGTACTTC.

The gene calls are TRBV7-9 and TRBJ1-1, with D tentatively TRBD1 (6 bases). V lost 5 bases to trimming and J lost 0 bases, with 13 bases between them. Germline lookup yields CDR1 SEHNR and CDR2 FQNEAQ (reference sequence). CDR3 length equals 15 residues. For the CDR3, the DNA is TGTGCCAGCAGCCAGACGACAGGTATGAACACTGAAGCTTTCTTT. Its protein is CASSQTTGMNTEAFF. Supplemented by reference TRBV7-9 and TRBJ1-1, the full variable domain reads DTGVSQNPRHKITKRGQNVTFRCDPISEHNRLYWYRQTLGQGPEFLTYFQNEAQLEKSRLLSDRFSAERPKGSFSTLEIQRTEQGDSAMYLCASSQTTGMNTEAFFGQGTRLTVV.

The chain carries TRBV7-9 and TRBJ2-3; 9 nucleotides match TRBD1. Trimming removed 9 bases from V and 3 bases from J; junction bases left unmatched: 10. The CDR3 has 15 amino acids. Germline lookup yields CDR1 SEHNR and CDR2 FQNEAQ (reference sequence). CDR3 bases: TGTGCCAGTGAACCCCCGGGACAGGGAACAGATACGCAGTATTTT. Protein: CASEPPGQGTDTQYF.

The rearrangement joins TRBV27 to TRBJ2-3, with 8 bases fitting TRBD2. With V trimmed by 3 bases and J by 2 bases, 10 bases remained unmatched. Germline values: CDR1 MNHEY, CDR2 SMNVEV (reference sequence). The CDR3 covers 17 residues. The CDR3 region is CASSFQAGEMSTDTQYF. CDR3 sequence (DNA): TGTGCCAGCAGTTTCCAAGCGGGAGAGATGTCCACAGATACGCAGTATTTT.

This clone was seen just once. V usage is TRBV19 and J usage is TRBJ2-7; perhaps TRBD2 as D (5 bases). V shed 5 bases and J shed 3 bases, with 20 bases lying between them. This CDR3 contains 16 residues. CDR1 is LNHDA, CDR2 SQIVND, per germline (reference sequence). The CDR3, as DNA: TGTGCCAGTAGTCCGGGAACTAGTCTCCCCATCTACGAGCAGTACTTC. This sequence encodes CASSPGTSLPIYEQYF.

This chain uses TRBV2 with TRBJ1-4; no clear D gene. The CDR3 loop spans 14 amino acids. Germline V gives CDR1 SNHLY, CDR2 FYNNEI. V lost 0 bases and J 5 bases, leaving 7 bases between the germline ends. This chain's CDR3 is CASSEAAPNEKLFF. The DNA of the CDR3 is TGTGCCAGCAGTGAAGCGGCCCCAAATGAAAAACTGTTTTTT.

The chain has TRBV30 and TRBJ1-1; D is perhaps TRBD1 (6 bases). CDR1 is GTSNPN, CDR2 SVGIG, per germline (reference sequence). Trimming pared 8 bases from V and 0 bases from J, leaving 10 bases between. The CDR3 is 12 residues long. This CDR3 is CATGNMNTEAFF. The DNA for the CDR3 is TGTGCCACAGGGAACATGAACACTGAAGCTTTCTTT.

V is TRBV5-6 and J is TRBJ2-6; D remains unclear. The CDR3 length is 17 residues. Trimming shortened V by 2 bases and J by 0 bases, and 12 bases separated the two germline ends. Germline V gives CDR1 SGHDT, CDR2 YYEEEE. This chain's CDR3 is CASSFRVPNSGANVLTF. CDR3 nucleotides: TGTGCCAGCAGCTTCCGGGTCCCCAACTCTGGGGCCAACGTCCTGACTTTC.

As DNA, the CDR3 is TGTGCCAGCAGTGGTTTAGGAGGGAACACTGAAGCTTTCTTT. Translating it yields CASSGLGGNTEAFF. This chain connects TRBV6-1 to TRBJ1-1; D gene unclear. Germline assignment: CDR1 MNHNS and CDR2 SASEGT. Trimming shortened V by 4 bases and J by 1 base, and 10 bases separated the two germline ends. CDR3 length equals 14 residues.

By share, this clone ranks as medium-sized. Additional DNA sequences in this sample encode the identical CDR3. The rearrangement uses TRBV5-1 and TRBJ2-7; TRBD1 matches at 11 bases. After removal of 5 bases from V and 3 bases from J, the junction contained 10 bases not matched to a gene. Germline V gives CDR1 SGHRS, CDR2 YFSETQ. The CDR3 is 16 amino acids. The CDR3 nucleotides are TGCGCCAGCAGGCGTAACCCCGGGACAGGGGGCTACGAGCAGTACTTC. Amino acids: CASRRNPGTGGYEQYF.

This chain links TRBV4-1 with TRBJ1-2, with 8 bases lining up with TRBD1. Germline-derived CDR1 and CDR2 are MGHRA and YSYEKL. The V and J ends lost 1 base and 4 bases, in that order; junction bases with no gene match: 8. The CDR3 consists of 16 residues. The DNA for the CDR3 is TGCGCCAGCAGCCAAGCCCATGGACAGGGAACCTATGGCTACACCTTC. This codes for CASSQAHGQGTYGYTF.

This rearrangement joins TRBV11-3 to TRBJ1-3, with a tentative D call TRBD1 (5 bases). Trimming stripped 5 bases from V and 3 bases from J, with 14 bases between. Germline V CDR1 and CDR2: SGHNT, YENEEA. CDR3 size: 15 residues. CDR3 DNA sequence: TGTGCCAGCAGCCCAGACAGCCTGGGTGGAAACACCATATATTTT. Its protein is CASSPDSLGGNTIYF.

The chain couples TRBV4-1 to TRBJ2-2; TRBD2 matches at 7 bases. The germline V gene encodes CDR1 MGHRA and CDR2 YSYEKL. The CDR3 sequence is 14 residues long. V shed 3 bases, J shed 6 bases, and the junction held 4 bases outside the gene matches. CDR3 DNA: TGCGCCAGCAGCCAGGCTGGGGGGGCCGGGGAGCTGTTTTTT. The encoded protein is CASSQAGGAGELFF.

The chain links TRBV6-5 to TRBJ2-1, with 10 bases aligning to TRBD2. The V gene end was trimmed by 2 bases and the J gene end by 6 bases; junction bases not matched to a gene: 4. This CDR3 region has 15 residues. Germline CDR1 and CDR2: MNHEY and SVGAGI. The chain's CDR3 is CASSYPLAGVNEQFF. CDR3 nucleotides: TGTGCCAGCAGTTACCCCCTAGCGGGAGTCAATGAGCAGTTCTTC.

The genes are TRBV18 and TRBJ1-2; D gene uncertain. The CDR3 consists of 14 residues. The germline CDR1 and CDR2 sequences are KGHSH and LQKENI. The germline V and J ends were trimmed by 3 bases and 7 bases, with 15 bases remaining between them. DNA for the CDR3: TGTGCCAGCTCACCCTCCCCGGACTTAGTTGGCTACACCTTC. Translating gives CASSPSPDLVGYTF.

This clone was seen a few times. The chain links TRBV6-5 to TRBJ1-1; D is perhaps TRBD1 (5 bases). This CDR3 comprises 13 residues. The V end was cut by 10 bases, the J end by 1 base, with 13 bases between. Germline CDR1 reads MNHEY; CDR2 reads SVGAGI. The CDR3 region has the DNA TGTGCCACAATCTCGGGGGGGAACACTGAAGCTTTCTTT. Encoded protein: CATISGGNTEAFF.

The genes are TRBV7-8 and TRBJ2-1, with 9 bases matching TRBD2. From germline, CDR1 is SGHVS and CDR2 FQNEAQ. The CDR3 is 14 residues long. The trim removed 4 bases at V and 4 bases at J, leaving 2 bases unmatched. DNA of the CDR3: TGTGCCAGCAGCTGGACTAGCGTGTACAATGAGCAGTTCTTC. Translation: CASSWTSVYNEQFF.

This chain uses TRBV7-9 with TRBJ2-1; 7 nucleotides line up with TRBD1. The V and J ends lost 1 base and 9 bases, in that order; junction bases with no gene match: 0. This CDR3 spans 12 amino acids. The germline gives CDR1 SEHNR, CDR2 FQNEAQ (reference sequence). CDR3 region: CASSLGDSEQFF. CDR3 sequence (DNA): TGTGCCAGCAGCTTAGGGGACAGTGAGCAGTTCTTC.

The V call is TRBV5-6, the J call TRBJ1-5; the match to TRBD1 covers 9 bases. The CDR3 sequence is 15 residues long. Germline V gene data show CDR1 as SGHDT and CDR2 as YYEEEE. Losses at the gene ends were 4 bases for V and 2 bases for J; bases not matched to a gene: 4. This CDR3 reads CASSRTGEGNQPQHF. In DNA, the CDR3 is TGTGCCAGCAGCCGGACAGGGGAAGGCAATCAGCCCCAGCATTTT. Full variable domain (remainder filled in from reference TRBV5-6 and TRBJ1-5): DAGVTQSPTHLIKTRGQQVTLRCSPKSGHDTVSWYQQALGQGPQFIFQYYEEEERQRGNFPDRFSGHQFPNYSSELNVNALLLGDSALYLCASSRTGEGNQPQHFGDGTRLSIL.

This clone turned up a few times. The identical CDR3 is also encoded by other nucleotide sequences in the sample. The chain is built from TRBV7-2 and TRBJ2-7; tentatively, D is TRBD2 (6 bases). This CDR3 is 14 amino acids long. Trimming left V 5 bases short and J 2 bases short, with 13 bases between. Looked up from germline, CDR1 is SGHTA and CDR2 is FQGNSA. For the CDR3, the DNA is TGTGCCAGCAGCCCCCCGGGCGGGACCTACGAGCAGTACTTC. It encodes CASSPPGGTYEQYF.

This chain connects TRBV9 to TRBJ2-7; no reliable D call. The V end was cut by 0 bases, the J end by 4 bases, with 8 bases between. Germline CDR1 reads SGDLS; CDR2 reads YYNGEE. This CDR3 is built from 13 residues. CDR3 sequence: CASSVGQTYEQYF. In nucleotides, the CDR3 is TGTGCCAGCAGCGTAGGGCAGACTTACGAGCAGTACTTC.

The CDR3 region has the DNA TGTGCCAGCAGCCCCGGGACTAGCGCACCCGAGCAGTACTTC. Its protein product is CASSPGTSAPEQYF. This chain joins TRBV11-2 and TRBJ2-7, with 10 positions matching TRBD2. Germline assignment: CDR1 SGHAT and CDR2 FQNNGV. CDR3 length equals 14 residues. V gave up 5 bases and J gave up 6 bases; unmatched junction bases: 7.